These T cell receptor beta chains were read from a single sample in a study of blood T cell repertoires in COVID-19. TCRdb's copy holds only in-frame clones and misses some; the assay was immunoSEQ multiplex PCR. The table includes approximately 210,000 clones, approximately 90% detected once. Sequencing was done on a sample of peripheral blood. The receptors come from a woman aged 40 to 50 with acute or convalescent COVID-19. Both conserved end residues are part of each CDR3.

J gene	V gene	CDR3 protein
TRBJ2-1	TRBV11-2	CASSLQGLAGYYNEQFF
TRBJ1-4	TRBV5-1	CATRRGDYATNEKLFF
TRBJ2-5	TRBV18	CASSLGRTRGGQETQYF
TRBJ1-2	TRBV6-2/TRBV6-3	CASSQPANYGYTF
TRBJ1-1	TRBV6-6	CASSGQIEAFF
TRBJ2-3	TRBV7-2	CASSASAGFTDTQYF
TRBJ1-1	TRBV11-2	CASSRVRGLGVNAEAFF
TRBJ1-2	TRBV5-8	CASYPRDRVDYGYTF
TRBJ1-5	TRBV5-1	CASSLGTAGGNQPQHF
TRBJ2-1	TRBV7-6	CASSLATQALMNEQFF
TRBJ1-1	TRBV5-5	CASSLRGFNMNTEAFF
TRBJ1-5	TRBV20-1	CSASRQGSRNQPQHF
TRBJ1-1	TRBV7-6	CASSSSWDLHGAEAFF
TRBJ1-1	TRBV5-1	CASSLAAGSEAFF
TRBJ1-5	TRBV2	CASSDRDNNQPQHF
TRBJ2-2	TRBV5-1	CASSLGQHSATGELFF
TRBJ1-2	TRBV27	CASSLSSQALLANYGYTF
TRBJ2-5	TRBV10-3	CAIRGTGDVQTQYF
TRBJ1-2	TRBV27	CASTEKCAGTSCYGYTF
TRBJ1-3	TRBV28	CASSFQQGPRNTIYF
TRBJ2-5	TRBV10-3	CAISPTGGGFQETQYF
TRBJ1-1	TRBV11-1	CASSSRDRQNTEAFF
TRBJ1-6	TRBV2	CASRRDSYNSPLHF
TRBJ1-2	TRBV14	CASSQAGTGDYGYTF
TRBJ2-3	TRBV6-1	CASSKGTGVFTDTQYF
TRBJ1-3	TRBV3-1/TRBV3-2	CASSPEGNTIYF
TRBJ2-3	TRBV24-1	CATSDSRDTQYF
TRBJ1-2	TRBV18	CASSPGTGGDYGYTF
TRBJ2-6	TRBV9	CASSVEQGGGSGANVLTF
TRBJ2-6	TRBV9	CASSVNGRALIKTGANVLTF
TRBJ2-3	TRBV4-1	CASSQSQNTDTQYF
TRBJ2-2	TRBV27	CASSLVTGYDGELFF
TRBJ1-1	TRBV19	CASSHGGTEAFF
TRBJ1-3	TRBV2	CASSGRGIGNTIYF
TRBJ1-2	TRBV4-1	CASSRPGQGRSTRGYTF
TRBJ2-2	TRBV28	CASSKYRGLGTGELFF